This passage covers 31 T cell receptor beta chains from one sample sequenced in a study of control samples from healthy donors and cancer patients. The data were produced by immunoSEQ multiplex PCR, yet TCRdb's version contains in-frame clones alone and is incomplete. Found here are approximately 100,000 clones, 75% to 95% of them singletons; the top ten hold approximately 4%. Sequencing input: blood. The receptors were gathered from a human donor in good health. The donor label of this sample is uncertain.

The chain recombines TRBV30 with TRBJ2-6; 12 nucleotides match TRBD2. Germline CDR1 GTSNPN, CDR2 SVGIG (reference sequence). The CDR3 length is 17 residues. With V trimmed by 2 bases and J by 2 bases, 4 bases remained unmatched. The CDR3 region has the DNA TGTGCCTGGAGTCTCCTAGCGGGGGGGACTGGGGCCAACGTCCTGACTTTC. Its translation is CAWSLLAGGTGANVLTF.

The chain combines TRBV6-5 with TRBJ1-2, with a tentative D call TRBD1 (6 bases). The CDR3 has 14 amino acids. Germline loops: CDR1 MNHEY, CDR2 SVGAGI. V lost 7 bases and J 6 bases, leaving 18 bases between the germline ends. The CDR3 bases are TGTGCCAGCATCAAAAGGGGGTGGGGAGATGGCTACACCTTC. It encodes CASIKRGWGDGYTF.

V is TRBV14 and J is TRBJ2-7, with 10 bases lining up with TRBD1. Germline CDR1 reads SGHDN; CDR2 reads FVKESK. The CDR3 spans 15 residues. V dropped 4 bases and J dropped 9; count of bases not matched to a gene: 12. The CDR3 nucleotides are TGTGCCAGCAGCCTCACCGGGACAGGGGTAGTCGCGCAGTACTTC. Residues: CASSLTGTGVVAQYF.

The chain couples TRBV9 to TRBJ1-3; 8 bases agree with TRBD1. The V and J ends lost 4 bases and 3 bases, in that order; junction bases with no gene match: 12. Germline CDR1 is SGDLS and CDR2 is YYNGEE. This CDR3 comprises 17 residues. The CDR3 is CASSPQNRGRYGNTIYF. The CDR3 DNA reads TGTGCCAGCAGCCCACAAAACAGGGGGAGGTATGGAAACACCATATATTTT.

This clone has more than one count but fewer than ten. The chain couples TRBV7-9 to TRBJ1-1; no firm D call. This CDR3 contains 12 residues. Germline V gene data show CDR1 as SEHNR and CDR2 as FQNEAQ (reference sequence). The germline V and J ends were trimmed by 2 bases and 3 bases, with 4 bases remaining between them. CDR3 DNA sequence: TGTGCCAGCAGCTTAAAAGACACTGAAGCTTTCTTT. This translates into CASSLKDTEAFF.

This sequence joins TRBV7-3 and TRBJ2-7, with 7 bases that match TRBD2. Germline CDR1 SGHTA, CDR2 FQGTGA. V was pared by 4 bases and J by 6 bases, with 9 bases of the junction left unmatched. The CDR3 is 14 residues long. The CDR3 coding sequence is TGTGCCAGCAGCTCCCAGGGAGGGCGTACCGAGCAGTACTTC. Amino acid sequence: CASSSQGGRTEQYF.

The rearrangement joins TRBV12-3 or TRBV12-4 to TRBJ1-5; D is undetermined. There are 12 residues in the CDR3. V lost 7 bases, J lost 3 bases, and 7 bases lay in between. Here the CDR3 DNA reads TGTGCCAGCACACAATCCAATCAGCCCCAGCATTTT. As protein: CASTQSNQPQHF.

In its sample, this clone was seen once. The chain has TRBV6-5 and TRBJ1-1, with TRBD1 matching over 8 bases. V shed 10 bases, J shed 0 bases, and the junction held 4 bases outside the gene matches. Germline loops: CDR1 MNHEY, CDR2 SVGAGI. There are 13 residues in the CDR3. The DNA of the CDR3 is TGTGCCACCAACAGGGGGGTGAACACTGAAGCTTTCTTT. Translated: CATNRGVNTEAFF.

V usage is TRBV5-4 and J usage is TRBJ2-5, with D possibly matching TRBD1 (6 bases). Germline loops: CDR1 SGHNT, CDR2 YYREEE (reference sequence). V was pared by 1 base and J by 5 bases, with 9 bases between. The CDR3 has 13 amino acids. The CDR3 here is CASSLSGVETQYF. In DNA form, the CDR3 reads TGTGCCAGCAGCTTGTCAGGGGTTGAGACCCAGTACTTC. The variable domain in full, completed from reference TRBV5-4 and TRBJ2-5, reads ETGVTQSPTHLIKTRGQQVTLRCSSQSGHNTVSWYQQALGQGPQFIFQYYREEENGRGNFPPRFSGLQFPNYSSELNVNALELDDSALYLCASSLSGVETQYFGPGTRLLVL.

The chain recombines TRBV14 with TRBJ1-1; 7 positions agree with TRBD1. There are 17 residues in the CDR3. Trimming removed 4 bases from V and 0 bases from J; junction bases left unmatched: 11. Germline V gene sequence: CDR1 SGHDN, CDR2 FVKESK. As DNA, the CDR3 is TGTGCCAGCAGCCGGGCCCCTTTGGGACAGATGAACACTGAAGCTTTCTTT. The encoded protein is CASSRAPLGQMNTEAFF.

The chain joins TRBV5-4 to TRBJ1-4; D call uncertain. Deletions cut 4 bases from V and 7 bases from J, with 11 bases between. Germline V gene sequence: CDR1 SGHNT, CDR2 YYREEE (reference sequence). CDR3 length: 13 residues. The CDR3 DNA reads as TGTGCCAGCAGCCCGGCCCCAGCTGAAAAACTGTTTTTT. Protein: CASSPAPAEKLFF.

The chain recombines TRBV9 with TRBJ2-3; D is tentatively TRBD1 or TRBD2 (6 bases each). The CDR3 is 14 amino acids. The germline V gene encodes CDR1 SGDLS and CDR2 YYNGEE. The ends were cut back, 0 bases at V and 4 bases at J, with 9 bases in the middle. The DNA for the CDR3 is TGTGCCAGCAGCGTAGTGGGGGGCCCAGATACGCAGTATTTT. As protein: CASSVVGGPDTQYF.

The rearrangement joins TRBV2 to TRBJ2-7; D remains ambiguous. V was trimmed by 8 bases and J by 6 bases, leaving 17 bases between them. Germline V gene sequence: CDR1 SNHLY, CDR2 FYNNEI. The CDR3 runs 13 residues. Here the CDR3 DNA reads TGTGCCAGCCGCCTGGACCAGGCGTTCGAGCAGTACTTC. Translated, it gives CASRLDQAFEQYF.

The CDR3 DNA sequence: TGTGCCAGCAGCTTGGGACAGGGAAACTATGGCTACACCTTC. It is translated as CASSLGQGNYGYTF. The V and J genes are TRBV5-6 and TRBJ1-2; TRBD1 matches at 7 bases. Trimming took 0 bases from V and 2 from J; bases not matched to a gene: 1. Germline V gene lookup returns CDR1 SGHDT and CDR2 YYEEEE. The CDR3 has 14 residues.

The CDR3 DNA follows: TGTGCCAGCAGTTTCCTAAGGGGGGGAGAGCAGTACTTC. It specifies CASSFLRGGEQYF. The chain combines TRBV12-3 or TRBV12-4 with TRBJ2-7; the D gene is possibly TRBD2 (7 bases). Trimming cost V 3 bases and J 7 bases, with 13 bases left between them. This CDR3 has 13 residues.

The V gene is TRBV2, the J gene TRBJ1-1, with D maybe TRBD1 (6 bases). The CDR3 has 11 residues. Germline lookup yields CDR1 SNHLY and CDR2 FYNNEI. The V and J ends lost 11 bases and 7 bases respectively, with 14 bases between them. This CDR3 reads CALNTGIEAFF. The CDR3 DNA reads as TGTGCCCTCAACACAGGGATTGAAGCTTTCTTT. The full variable domain, its missing parts supplied by reference TRBV2 and TRBJ1-1, is EPEVTQTPSHQVTQMGQEVILRCVPISNHLYFYWYRQILGQKVEFLVSFYNNEISEKSEIFDDQFSVERPDGSNFTLKIRSTKLEDSAMYFCALNTGIEAFFGQGTRLTVV.

The chain has TRBV20-1 and TRBJ2-7, with D unresolved. V lost 3 bases and J lost 3, with 15 bases in between. The CDR3 is made up of 14 amino acids. The germline V gene encodes CDR1 DFQATT and CDR2 SNEGSKA (reference sequence). CDR3 region: CSASRWGRDYEQYF. CDR3 nucleotides: TGCAGTGCTAGTCGGTGGGGTCGAGACTACGAGCAGTACTTC.

This clone appeared a single time. The sample carries other DNA sequences with the same CDR3. This rearrangement joins TRBV3-1 (or the pseudogene TRBV3-2) to TRBJ1-2; perhaps TRBD1 as D (5 bases). Per germline, CDR1 LGHDT and CDR2 YNNKEL (reference sequence). This CDR3 has 16 residues. The V gene lost 0 bases and the J gene lost 1 base, with 12 bases spanning the gap. The CDR3 sequence is CASSQDPGAGNYGYTF. CDR3 in DNA: TGTGCCAGCAGCCAAGATCCCGGGGCAGGTAACTATGGCTACACCTTC.

The chain carries TRBV18 and TRBJ2-1; 10 nucleotides align to TRBD2. The CDR3 extends over 15 amino acids. The junction had 4 bases not matched to a gene; V was cut back by 0 bases and J by 8 bases. Germline CDR1 is KGHSH and CDR2 is LQKENI. The DNA for the CDR3 is TGTGCCAGCTCACCACCGGCTAGCGGGGGCGATGAGCAGTTCTTC. This sequence encodes CASSPPASGGDEQFF.

The count of this clone is one. The chain uses TRBV5-1 and TRBJ2-3; TRBD1 or TRBD2 may be the D gene (6 bases each). This CDR3 is 15 amino acids long. Trimming removed 3 bases at V and 1 base at J, with 12 bases between. Germline-derived CDR1 and CDR2 are SGHRS and YFSETQ. The CDR3 DNA reads TGCGCCAGCAGCTGGTCAAGGGGGGGCACAGATACGCAGTATTTT. It codes for CASSWSRGGTDTQYF.

The chain combines TRBV9 with TRBJ2-3; D is unresolved. The CDR3 length is 16 residues. Trimming took 3 bases from V and 0 from J, leaving 14 bases between them. Per the germline V gene, CDR1 is SGDLS and CDR2 is YYNGEE. The CDR3 here is CASSAWPRPSTDTQYF. In DNA form, the CDR3 reads TGTGCCAGCAGCGCCTGGCCCAGACCGAGCACAGATACGCAGTATTTT.

The chain combines TRBV11-2 with TRBJ2-7; possibly TRBD1 for D (5 bases). The V and J ends lost 3 bases and 3 bases respectively, with 6 bases between them. CDR1 and CDR2 (germline): SGHAT, FQNNGV. The CDR3 runs 12 residues. CDR3 DNA: TGTGCCAGCAGCTTGGGGCGCTACGAGCAGTACTTC. Translated: CASSLGRYEQYF.

The V gene is TRBV2, the J gene TRBJ1-3; D is uncertain. Germline CDR1 reads SNHLY; CDR2 reads FYNNEI. V shed 0 bases and J shed 0 bases, with 6 bases lying between them. The CDR3 has 15 amino acids. Here the CDR3 reads CASSEAVSSGNTIYF. In DNA, the CDR3 is TGTGCCAGCAGTGAAGCAGTCTCCTCTGGAAACACCATATATTTT.

The chain is built from TRBV7-8 and TRBJ1-1; TRBD1 matches 10 bases. This CDR3 comprises 15 residues. In germline, CDR1 is SGHVS, CDR2 FQNEAQ. V was pared by 6 bases and J by 7 bases, with 11 bases of the junction left unmatched. CDR3 residues: CASSSPTGGPVEAFF. The CDR3 bases are TGTGCCAGCAGTTCTCCGACAGGGGGCCCAGTTGAAGCTTTCTTT.

The rearrangement uses TRBV9 and TRBJ1-6; no definite D call. Trimming took 1 base from V and 8 from J, leaving 10 bases between them. Looked up from germline, CDR1 is SGDLS and CDR2 is YYNGEE. CDR3 length: 14 amino acids. Here the CDR3 DNA reads TGTGCCAGCAGCGTAAGAGGGTCCGATTCACCCCTCCACTTT. Translating it yields CASSVRGSDSPLHF.

This clone was seen a single time. The chain uses TRBV7-7 and TRBJ2-2; D unresolved. Trimming left V 4 bases short and J 7 bases short, with 13 bases between. From germline, CDR1 is SSHAT and CDR2 FNYEAQ (reference sequence). There are 14 residues in the CDR3. The CDR3: CASSSNLGIGELFF. In DNA, the CDR3 is TGTGCCAGCAGCTCAAACTTAGGGATCGGGGAGCTGTTTTTT.

This chain connects TRBV7-2 to TRBJ1-1; 7 positions agree with TRBD1. Unmatched junction bases numbered 3, after V lost 1 base and J lost 10 bases. The CDR3 loop spans 12 amino acids. The germline V gene has CDR1 SGHTA and CDR2 FQGNSA. The CDR3 region has the DNA TGTGCCAGCAGCTTAGGACGACAGGGAGCTTTCTTT. The encoded protein is CASSLGRQGAFF.

This clone appeared a single time. The V call is TRBV19, the J call TRBJ1-6; TRBD1 is a possible D gene (6 bases). The CDR3 spans 17 residues. The V and J ends lost 0 bases and 7 bases respectively, with 16 bases between them. CDR1 and CDR2 from the germline V gene are LNHDA and SQIVND (reference sequence). The CDR3 bases are TGTGCCAGTAGTATAGATTCGACAGGCAACGCCAATTCACCCCTCCACTTT. Its protein product is CASSIDSTGNANSPLHF.

The chain couples TRBV2 to TRBJ1-2; D may be TRBD1 (6 bases). This CDR3 is built from 14 residues. The germline V gene has CDR1 SNHLY and CDR2 FYNNEI. V was shortened by 4 bases and J by 4 bases, with 13 bases between the two germline ends. CDR3 nucleotides: TGTGCCAGCAGTGGGGAACAGGGAGGCTATGGCTACACCTTC. Protein: CASSGEQGGYGYTF.

The rearrangement joins TRBV6-6 to TRBJ2-1, with 11 bases fitting TRBD1. Germline CDR1 MNHNY, CDR2 SVGAGI (reference sequence). The V segment lost 10 bases and the J segment 10 bases; nucleotides outside the gene matches: 12. The CDR3 sequence is 14 residues long. The chain's CDR3 is CATNPGQGVWEQFF. In DNA, the CDR3 is TGTGCCACCAACCCGGGACAGGGGGTCTGGGAGCAGTTCTTC.

This chain links TRBV14 with TRBJ1-1, with D possibly TRBD1 on 5 matching bases. Looked up from germline, CDR1 is SGHDN and CDR2 is FVKESK. The CDR3 has 14 residues. The V gene lost 0 bases and the J gene lost 9 bases, with 14 bases spanning the gap. The chain's CDR3 is CASSQEVGVPQAFF. The CDR3 DNA is TGTGCCAGCAGCCAAGAAGTGGGGGTTCCTCAAGCTTTCTTT.